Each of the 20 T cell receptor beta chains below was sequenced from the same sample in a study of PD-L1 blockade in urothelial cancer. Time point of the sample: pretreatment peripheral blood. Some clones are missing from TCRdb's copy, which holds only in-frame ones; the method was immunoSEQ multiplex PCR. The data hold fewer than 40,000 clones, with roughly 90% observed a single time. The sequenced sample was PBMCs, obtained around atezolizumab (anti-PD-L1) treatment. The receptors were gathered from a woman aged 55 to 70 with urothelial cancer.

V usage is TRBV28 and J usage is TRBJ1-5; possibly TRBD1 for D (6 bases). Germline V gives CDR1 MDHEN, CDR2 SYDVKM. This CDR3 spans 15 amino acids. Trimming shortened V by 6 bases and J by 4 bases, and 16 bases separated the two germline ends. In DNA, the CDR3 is TGTGCCAGCAGCCTACGGGGGGGGGCGAATCAGCCCCAGCATTTT. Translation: CASSLRGGANQPQHF.

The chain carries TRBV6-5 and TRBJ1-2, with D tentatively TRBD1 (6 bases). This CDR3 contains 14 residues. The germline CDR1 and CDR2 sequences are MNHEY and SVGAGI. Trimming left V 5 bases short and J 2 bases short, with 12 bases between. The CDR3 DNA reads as TGTGCCAGCAGTCGGTCAGGGGACAACTATGGCTACACCTTC. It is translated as CASSRSGDNYGYTF.

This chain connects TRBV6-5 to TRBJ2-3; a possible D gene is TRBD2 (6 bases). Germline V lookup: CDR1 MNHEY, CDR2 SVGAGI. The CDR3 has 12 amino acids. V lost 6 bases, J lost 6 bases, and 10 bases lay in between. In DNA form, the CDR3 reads TGTGCCAGCAGCCGGGAGCGGGATACGCAGTATTTT. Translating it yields CASSRERDTQYF.

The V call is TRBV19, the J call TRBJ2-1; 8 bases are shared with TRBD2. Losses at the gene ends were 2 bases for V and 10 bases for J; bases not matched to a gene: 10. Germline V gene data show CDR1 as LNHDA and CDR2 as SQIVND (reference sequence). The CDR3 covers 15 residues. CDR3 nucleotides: TGTGCCAGTAGTATAAGGACGGGAGGGCCGGTAGAGCAGTTCTTC. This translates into CASSIRTGGPVEQFF.

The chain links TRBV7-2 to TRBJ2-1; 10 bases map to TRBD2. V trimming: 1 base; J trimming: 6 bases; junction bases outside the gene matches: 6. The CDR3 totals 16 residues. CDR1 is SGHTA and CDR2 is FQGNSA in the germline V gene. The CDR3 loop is CASSLVASGRANEQFF. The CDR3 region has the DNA TGTGCCAGCAGCTTAGTGGCTAGCGGGAGAGCCAATGAGCAGTTCTTC.

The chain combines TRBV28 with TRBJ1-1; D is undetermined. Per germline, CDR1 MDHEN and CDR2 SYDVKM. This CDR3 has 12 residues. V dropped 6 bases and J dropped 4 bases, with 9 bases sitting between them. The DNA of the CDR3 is TGTGCCAGCAGCTCCCCGGTCACTGAAGCTTTCTTT. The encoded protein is CASSSPVTEAFF.

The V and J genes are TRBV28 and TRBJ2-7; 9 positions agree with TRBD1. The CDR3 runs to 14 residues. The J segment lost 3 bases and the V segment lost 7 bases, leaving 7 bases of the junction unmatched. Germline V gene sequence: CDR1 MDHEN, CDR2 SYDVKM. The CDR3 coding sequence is TGTGCCAGCAATGCCGGGACAGGGTTCTACGAGCAGTACTTC. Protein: CASNAGTGFYEQYF.

DNA for the CDR3: TGTGCCAGCAGTTCTAGCGGGAGAGATACGCAGTATTTT. The encoded protein is CASSSSGRDTQYF. The chain links TRBV7-2 to TRBJ2-3; 10 nucleotides agree with TRBD2. This CDR3 comprises 13 residues. The V gene's germline CDR1 is SGHTA and CDR2 FQGNSA. V dropped 6 bases and J dropped 5; count of bases not matched to a gene: 2.

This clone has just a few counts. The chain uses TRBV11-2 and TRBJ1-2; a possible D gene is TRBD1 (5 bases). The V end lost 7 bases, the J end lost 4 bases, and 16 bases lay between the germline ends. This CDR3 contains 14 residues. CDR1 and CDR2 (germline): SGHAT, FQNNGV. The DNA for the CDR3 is TGTGCCAGCAATTACGTGCCAGGGCTCTATGGCTACACCTTC. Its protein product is CASNYVPGLYGYTF.

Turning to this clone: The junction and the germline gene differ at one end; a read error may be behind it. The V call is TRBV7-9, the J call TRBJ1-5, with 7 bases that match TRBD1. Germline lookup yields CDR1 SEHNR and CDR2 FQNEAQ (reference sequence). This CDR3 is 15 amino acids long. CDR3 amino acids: CASSLGGLSNQPQHF. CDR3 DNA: TGTGCCAGCAGTTTAGGGGGCTTGAGCAATCAGCCCCAGCATTTT.

CDR3 bases: TGTGCCAGCAGCTTGTTCACGGGAGGGACCTCTACAGATACGCAGTATTTT. It specifies CASSLFTGGTSTDTQYF. J is TRBJ2-3 and V is TRBV5-4; TRBD2 matches 8 bases. The CDR3 runs 17 residues. The germline CDR1 and CDR2 sequences are SGHNT and YYREEE (reference sequence). V trimming: 1 base; J trimming: 3 bases; junction bases outside the gene matches: 10.

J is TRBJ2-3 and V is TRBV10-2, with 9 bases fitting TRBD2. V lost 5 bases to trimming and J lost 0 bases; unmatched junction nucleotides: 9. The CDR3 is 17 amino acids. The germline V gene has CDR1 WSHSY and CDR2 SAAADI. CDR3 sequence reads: CASSIAGLAFSTDTQYF. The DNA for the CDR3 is TGCGCCAGCAGTATTGCGGGACTAGCTTTTAGCACAGATACGCAGTATTTT.

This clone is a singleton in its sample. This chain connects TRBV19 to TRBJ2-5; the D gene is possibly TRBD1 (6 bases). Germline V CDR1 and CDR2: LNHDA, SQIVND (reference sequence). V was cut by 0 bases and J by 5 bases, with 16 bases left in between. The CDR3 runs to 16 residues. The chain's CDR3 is CASSIDLQGSEETQYF. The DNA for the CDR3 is TGTGCCAGTAGTATAGATTTGCAGGGGTCTGAGGAGACCCAGTACTTC.

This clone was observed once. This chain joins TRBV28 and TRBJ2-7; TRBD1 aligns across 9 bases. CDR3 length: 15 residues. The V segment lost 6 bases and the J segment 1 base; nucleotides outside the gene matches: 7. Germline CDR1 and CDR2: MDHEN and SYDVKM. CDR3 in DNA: TGTGCCAGCAGCCCACCGGGACAGGGTTCCTACGAGCAGTACTTC. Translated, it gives CASSPPGQGSYEQYF.

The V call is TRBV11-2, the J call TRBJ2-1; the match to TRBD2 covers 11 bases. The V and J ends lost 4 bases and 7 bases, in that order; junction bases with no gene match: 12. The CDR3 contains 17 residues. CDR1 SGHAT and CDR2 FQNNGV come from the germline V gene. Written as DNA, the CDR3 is TGTGCCAGCAGCTCCCAGACTAGCGGGACCCGGAGGAATGAGCAGTTCTTC. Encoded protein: CASSSQTSGTRRNEQFF.

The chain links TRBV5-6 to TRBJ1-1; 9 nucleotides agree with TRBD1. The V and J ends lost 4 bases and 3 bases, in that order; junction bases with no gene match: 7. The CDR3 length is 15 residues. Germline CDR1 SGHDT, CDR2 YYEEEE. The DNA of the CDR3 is TGTGCCAGCAGCGTTTGGGACAGGGAGTACACTGAAGCTTTCTTT. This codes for CASSVWDREYTEAFF.

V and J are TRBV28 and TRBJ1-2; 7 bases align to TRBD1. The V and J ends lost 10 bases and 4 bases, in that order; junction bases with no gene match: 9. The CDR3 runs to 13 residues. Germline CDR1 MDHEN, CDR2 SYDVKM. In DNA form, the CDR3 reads TGTGCCAACTCACAGGGGATCGGCTATGGCTACACCTTC. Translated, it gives CANSQGIGYGYTF.

CDR3 DNA: TGTGCCAGCAGCGCCAGCGGGACAGGGGGCTACGAGCAGTACTTC. It codes for CASSASGTGGYEQYF. The J gene is TRBJ2-7, the V gene TRBV7-8; 11 nucleotides line up with TRBD1. This CDR3 has 15 residues. Germline CDR1 SGHVS, CDR2 FQNEAQ. V shed 5 bases and J 3 bases; nucleotides not matched to a gene: 6.

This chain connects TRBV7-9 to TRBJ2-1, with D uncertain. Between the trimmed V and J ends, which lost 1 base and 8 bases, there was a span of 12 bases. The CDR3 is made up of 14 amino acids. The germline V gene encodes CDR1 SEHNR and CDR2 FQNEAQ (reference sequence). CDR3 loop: CASSLVDFADEQFF. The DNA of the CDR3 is TGTGCCAGCAGCTTAGTTGATTTTGCGGATGAGCAGTTCTTC.

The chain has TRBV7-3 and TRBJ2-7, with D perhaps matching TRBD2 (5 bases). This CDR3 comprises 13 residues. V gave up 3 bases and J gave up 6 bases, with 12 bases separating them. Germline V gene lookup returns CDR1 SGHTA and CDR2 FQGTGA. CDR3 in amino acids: CASSFGLGGEQYF. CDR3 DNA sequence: TGTGCCAGCAGCTTTGGACTCGGTGGCGAGCAGTACTTC.